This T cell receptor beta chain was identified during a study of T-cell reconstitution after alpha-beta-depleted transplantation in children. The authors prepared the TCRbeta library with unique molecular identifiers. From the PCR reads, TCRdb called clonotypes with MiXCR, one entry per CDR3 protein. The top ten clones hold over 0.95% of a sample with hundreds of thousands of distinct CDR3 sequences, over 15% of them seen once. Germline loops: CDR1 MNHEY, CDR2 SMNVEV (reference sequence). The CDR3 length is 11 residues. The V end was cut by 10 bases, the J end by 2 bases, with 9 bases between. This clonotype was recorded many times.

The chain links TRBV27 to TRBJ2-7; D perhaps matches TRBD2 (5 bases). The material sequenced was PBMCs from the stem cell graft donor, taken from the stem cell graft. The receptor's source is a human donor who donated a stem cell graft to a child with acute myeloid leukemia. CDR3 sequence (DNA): TGTGCCACCGGGATACCCTACGAGCAGTACTTC. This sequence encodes CATGIPYEQYF.